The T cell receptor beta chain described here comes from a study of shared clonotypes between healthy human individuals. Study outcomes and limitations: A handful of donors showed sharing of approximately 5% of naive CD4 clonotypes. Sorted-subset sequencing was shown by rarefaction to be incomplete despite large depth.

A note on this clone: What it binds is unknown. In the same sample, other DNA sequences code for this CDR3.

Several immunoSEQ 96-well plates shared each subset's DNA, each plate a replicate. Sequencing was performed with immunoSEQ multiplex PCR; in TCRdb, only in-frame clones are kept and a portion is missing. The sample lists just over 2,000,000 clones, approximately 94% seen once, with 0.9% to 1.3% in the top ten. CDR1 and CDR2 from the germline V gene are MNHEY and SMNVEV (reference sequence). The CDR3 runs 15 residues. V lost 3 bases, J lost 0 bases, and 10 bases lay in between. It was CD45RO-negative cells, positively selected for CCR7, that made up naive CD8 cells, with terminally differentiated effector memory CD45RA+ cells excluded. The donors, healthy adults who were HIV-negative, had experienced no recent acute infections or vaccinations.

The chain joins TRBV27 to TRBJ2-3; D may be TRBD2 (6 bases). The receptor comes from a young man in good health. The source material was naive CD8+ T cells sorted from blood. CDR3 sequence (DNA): TGTGCCAGCAGTTTCCTTGCGGGGAGCACAGATACGCAGTATTTT. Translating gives CASSFLAGSTDTQYF.